These 9 T cell receptor beta chains share one sample of origin, sequenced in a study of CD4 T cells in relation to SARS-CoV-2 and coronaviruses. Assay used: immunoSEQ multiplex PCR; TCRdb lists only in-frame clones, some missing. This sample has more than 9,000 clones, with 87% found just once. Sequenced input: naive CD4+ T cells from PBMCs. Subset described: naive CD4+ T cells isolated by negative enrichment. These receptors were taken from an adult with COVID-19.

This chain links TRBV10-3 with TRBJ2-2; 12 bases agree with TRBD1. Germline V CDR1 and CDR2: ENHRY, SYGVKD. Trimming removed 3 bases from V and 0 bases from J; junction bases left unmatched: 8. The CDR3 consists of 19 residues. CDR3 amino acids: CAISDGTGGVTANTGELFF. CDR3 DNA: TGTGCCATCAGTGATGGGACAGGGGGCGTTACGGCGAACACCGGGGAGCTGTTTTTT.

The J gene is TRBJ2-2, the V gene TRBV5-4; no clear D. V lost 4 bases, J lost 4 bases, and 20 bases lay in between. This CDR3 region has 17 residues. Per germline, CDR1 SGHNT and CDR2 YYREEE (reference sequence). The CDR3 coding sequence is TGTGCCAGCAGCCCCAAGCCGGCCCCTAGAGGCACCGGGGAGCTGTTTTTT. This encodes CASSPKPAPRGTGELFF.

The chain carries TRBV19 and TRBJ2-7; unclear D gene. The CDR3 loop spans 15 amino acids. Trimming removed 1 base from V and 0 bases from J, with 10 bases in between. Germline V lookup: CDR1 LNHDA, CDR2 SQIVND (reference sequence). CDR3 amino acids: CASSIVAGNSYEQYF. CDR3 in DNA: TGTGCCAGTAGTATAGTAGCTGGGAACTCCTACGAGCAGTACTTC. Complete variable domain (other parts from reference TRBV19 and TRBJ2-7): DGGITQSPKYLFRKEGQNVTLSCEQNLNHDAMYWYRQDPGQGLRLIYYSQIVNDFQKGDIAEGYSVSREKKESFPLTVTSAQKNPTAFYLCASSIVAGNSYEQYFGPGTRLTVT.

The chain links TRBV14 to TRBJ2-7; possible D gene TRBD1, 6 bases. The V and J ends lost 1 base and 9 bases respectively, with 13 bases between them. The CDR3 length is 13 residues. Germline V CDR1 and CDR2: SGHDN, FVKESK. Written as DNA, the CDR3 is TGTGCCAGCAGCCAAGGATACAGGGTAGCGCAGTACTTC. Translated, it gives CASSQGYRVAQYF. Together with reference TRBV14 and TRBJ2-7, the CDR3 gives the full variable domain: EAGVTQFPSHSVIEKGQTVTLRCDPISGHDNLYWYRRVMGKEIKFLLHFVKESKQDESGMPNNRFLAERTGGTYSTLKVQPAELEDSGVYFCASSQGYRVAQYFGPGTRLTVT.

The chain uses TRBV7-9 and TRBJ1-1, with D unclear. The CDR3 runs to 13 residues. CDR1 is SEHNR and CDR2 is FQNEAQ in the germline V gene (reference sequence). The V and J ends lost 1 base and 0 bases respectively, with 3 bases between them. CDR3 in amino acids: CASSLVMNTEAFF. The CDR3 DNA sequence: TGTGCCAGCAGCTTAGTTATGAACACTGAAGCTTTCTTT.

V is TRBV7-9 and J is TRBJ1-2; 7 nucleotides agree with TRBD1. CDR3 length: 14 amino acids. V was clipped by 4 bases and J by 4 bases; unmatched bases: 6. CDR1 and CDR2 from the germline V gene are SEHNR and FQNEAQ (reference sequence). CDR3: CASSSTGYSYGYTF. CDR3 coding DNA: TGTGCCAGCAGCTCGACAGGGTATAGCTATGGCTACACCTTC.

This chain uses TRBV6-1 with TRBJ1-2, with a tentative D call TRBD1 (5 bases). CDR3 length: 14 amino acids. Germline CDR1 and CDR2: MNHNS and SASEGT. The V gene lost 1 base and the J gene lost 8 bases, with 14 bases spanning the gap. This CDR3 reads CASSEGGAPPGYTF. The CDR3 DNA reads as TGTGCCAGCAGTGAAGGTGGGGCACCTCCGGGCTACACCTTC.

The chain employs TRBV24-1 and TRBJ1-5, with D hard to call. Germline CDR1 is KGHDR and CDR2 is SFDVKD. This CDR3 region has 15 residues. V was cut by 4 bases and J by 0 bases, with 9 bases left in between. CDR3 protein: CATSEHSLSNQPQHF. CDR3 nucleotide sequence: TGTGCCACCAGTGAACACAGCCTTAGCAATCAGCCCCAGCATTTT.

This chain connects TRBV12-3 or TRBV12-4 to TRBJ2-7; 7 bases align to TRBD1. The trim removed 6 bases at V and 2 bases at J, leaving 4 bases unmatched. This CDR3 contains 13 residues. CDR3 sequence reads: CASRTGTAYEQYF. The CDR3 region has the DNA TGTGCCAGCAGGACCGGGACAGCCTACGAGCAGTACTTC.